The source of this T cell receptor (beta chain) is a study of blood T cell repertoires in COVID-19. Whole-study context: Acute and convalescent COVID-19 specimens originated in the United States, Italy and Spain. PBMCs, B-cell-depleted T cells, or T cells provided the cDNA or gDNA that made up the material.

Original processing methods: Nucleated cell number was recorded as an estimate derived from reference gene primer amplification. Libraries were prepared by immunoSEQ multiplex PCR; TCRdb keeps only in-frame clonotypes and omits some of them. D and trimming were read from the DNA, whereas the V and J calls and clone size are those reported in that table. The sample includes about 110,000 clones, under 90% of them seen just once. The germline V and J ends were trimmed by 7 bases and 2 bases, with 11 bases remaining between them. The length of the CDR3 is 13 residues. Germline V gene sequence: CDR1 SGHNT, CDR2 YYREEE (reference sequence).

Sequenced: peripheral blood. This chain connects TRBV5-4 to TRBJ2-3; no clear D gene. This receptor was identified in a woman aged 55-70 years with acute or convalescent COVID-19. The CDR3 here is CASQTPVTDTQYF. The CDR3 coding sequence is TGTGCCAGCCAGACACCAGTCACAGATACGCAGTATTTT. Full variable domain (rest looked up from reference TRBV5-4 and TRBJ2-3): ETGVTQSPTHLIKTRGQQVTLRCSSQSGHNTVSWYQQALGQGPQFIFQYYREEENGRGNFPPRFSGLQFPNYSSELNVNALELDDSALYLCASQTPVTDTQYFGPGTRLTVL.